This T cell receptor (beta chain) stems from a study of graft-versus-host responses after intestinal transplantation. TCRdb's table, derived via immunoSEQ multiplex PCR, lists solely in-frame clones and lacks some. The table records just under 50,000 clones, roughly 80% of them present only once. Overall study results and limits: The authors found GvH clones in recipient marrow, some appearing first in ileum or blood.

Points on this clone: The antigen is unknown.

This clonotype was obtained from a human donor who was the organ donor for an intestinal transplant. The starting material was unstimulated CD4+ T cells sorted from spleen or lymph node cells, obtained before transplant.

This CDR3 is CASSFIAGGPRGEQYF. DNA of the CDR3: TGTGCCAGCAGCTTTATAGCGGGAGGGCCAAGAGGAGAGCAGTACTTC. This chain links TRBV11-2 with TRBJ2-7; 11 bases fit TRBD2. In germline, CDR1 is SGHAT, CDR2 FQNNGV. The junction had 11 bases not matched to a gene; V was cut back by 3 bases and J by 7 bases. The CDR3 is 16 residues long.